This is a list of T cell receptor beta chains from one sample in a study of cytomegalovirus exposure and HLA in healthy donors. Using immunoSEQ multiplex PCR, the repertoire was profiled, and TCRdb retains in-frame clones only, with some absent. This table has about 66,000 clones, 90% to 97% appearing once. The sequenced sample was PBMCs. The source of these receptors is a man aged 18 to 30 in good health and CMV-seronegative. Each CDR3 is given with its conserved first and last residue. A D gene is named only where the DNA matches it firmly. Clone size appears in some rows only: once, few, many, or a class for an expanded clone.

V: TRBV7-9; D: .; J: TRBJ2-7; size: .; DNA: TGTGCCAGCAGCTTGGTTAGCGCGACCGAGCAGTACTTC; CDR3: CASSLVSATEQYF
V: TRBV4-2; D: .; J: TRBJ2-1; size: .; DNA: TGTGCCAGCAGCCAAGGGGTGGGGGGTCCCCTGAATGAGCAGTTCTTC; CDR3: CASSQGVGGPLNEQFF
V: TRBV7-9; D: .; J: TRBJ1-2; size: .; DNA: TGTGCCAGCAGCCGCGCGGGGGGCTACACCTTC; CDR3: CASSRAGGYTF
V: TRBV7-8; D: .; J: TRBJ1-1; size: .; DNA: TGTGCCAGCAGCTTAAACTCCGCGGGCTTATCGAACACTGAAGCTTTCTTT; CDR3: CASSLNSAGLSNTEAFF
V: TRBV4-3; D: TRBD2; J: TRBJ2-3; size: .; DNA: TGCGCCAGCAGCCAGGACTATGCGGGAGAGACAGATACGCAGTATTTT; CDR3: CASSQDYAGETDTQYF
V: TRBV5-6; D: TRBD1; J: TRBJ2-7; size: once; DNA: TGTGCCAGCAGCCCAGGGCACGACAGGGACGAGGAGCAGTACTTC; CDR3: CASSPGHDRDEEQYF
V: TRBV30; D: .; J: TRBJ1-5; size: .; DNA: TGTGCCTGGAGTTCGGGGGGACGGTCCGGTCAGCCCCAGCATTTT; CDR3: CAWSSGGRSGQPQHF
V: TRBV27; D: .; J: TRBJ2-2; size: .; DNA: TGTGCCAGCAGGTCTAGCGCCACCGGGGAGCTGTTTTTT; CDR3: CASRSSATGELFF
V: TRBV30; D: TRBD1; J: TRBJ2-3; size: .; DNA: TGTGCCTGGAGCTTTGGACAGGGGAGGTCAGATACGCAGTATTTT; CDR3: CAWSFGQGRSDTQYF
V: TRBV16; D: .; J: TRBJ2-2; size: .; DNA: TGTGCCAGCAGCCTTCTAGGACTCAACACCGGGGAGCTGTTTTTT; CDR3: CASSLLGLNTGELFF
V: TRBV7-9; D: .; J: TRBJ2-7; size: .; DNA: TGTGCCAGCAGCTTAGCGGGAGTACACGAGCAGTACTTC; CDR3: CASSLAGVHEQYF
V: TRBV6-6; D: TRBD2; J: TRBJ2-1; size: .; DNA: TGTGCCAGCTCTAGCGGACGTTACAATGAGCAGTTCTTC; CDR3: CASSSGRYNEQFF
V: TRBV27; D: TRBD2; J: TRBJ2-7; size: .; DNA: TGTGCCAGCAGTTTCGCTAGCGGGCCTTCCTACGAGCAGTACTTC; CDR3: CASSFASGPSYEQYF
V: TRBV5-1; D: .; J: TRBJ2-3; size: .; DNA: TGCGCCAGCAGCTCGGCACCGGGATCGCAAGATACGCAGTATTTT; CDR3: CASSSAPGSQDTQYF
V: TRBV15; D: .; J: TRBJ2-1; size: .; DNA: TGTGCCACCAGCAGGCGACGGGAGAACTACAATGAGCAGTTCTTC; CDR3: CATSRRRENYNEQFF
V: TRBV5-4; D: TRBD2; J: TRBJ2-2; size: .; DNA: TGTGCCAGCGGGAGCGGGAGGGTGAACACCGGGGAGCTGTTTTTT; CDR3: CASGSGRVNTGELFF
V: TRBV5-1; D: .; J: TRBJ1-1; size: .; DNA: TGCGCCAGCAGCTTGGACAAGAACACTGAAGCTTTCTTT; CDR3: CASSLDKNTEAFF
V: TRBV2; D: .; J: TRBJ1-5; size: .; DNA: TGTGCCAGCAGTGAAAGCCAGCCCCAGCATTTT; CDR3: CASSESQPQHF
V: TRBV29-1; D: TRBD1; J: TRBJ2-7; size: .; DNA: TGCAGCGTTGAGGCGGAGTCAGGGGGCTACGAGCAGTACTTC; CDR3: CSVEAESGGYEQYF
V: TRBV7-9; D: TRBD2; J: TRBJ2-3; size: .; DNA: TGTGCCAGCAGCTTAAAACTAGCGGGGAGCACAGATACGCAGTATTTT; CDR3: CASSLKLAGSTDTQYF
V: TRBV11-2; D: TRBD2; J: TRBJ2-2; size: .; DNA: TGTGCCAGCAGCTTAGGGACTAGCGGGAGGGCCACGGGGACCGGGGAGCTGTTTTTT; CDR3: CASSLGTSGRATGTGELFF
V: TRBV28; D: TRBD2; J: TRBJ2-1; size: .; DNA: TGTGCCAGCAGAGAAGCGGGAGTTTTTGAGCAGTTCTTC; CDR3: CASREAGVFEQFF
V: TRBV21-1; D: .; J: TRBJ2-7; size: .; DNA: TGTGCCAGCAGCAAAGCGGACACTCCACCCTACGAGCAGTACTTC; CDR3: CASSKADTPPYEQYF